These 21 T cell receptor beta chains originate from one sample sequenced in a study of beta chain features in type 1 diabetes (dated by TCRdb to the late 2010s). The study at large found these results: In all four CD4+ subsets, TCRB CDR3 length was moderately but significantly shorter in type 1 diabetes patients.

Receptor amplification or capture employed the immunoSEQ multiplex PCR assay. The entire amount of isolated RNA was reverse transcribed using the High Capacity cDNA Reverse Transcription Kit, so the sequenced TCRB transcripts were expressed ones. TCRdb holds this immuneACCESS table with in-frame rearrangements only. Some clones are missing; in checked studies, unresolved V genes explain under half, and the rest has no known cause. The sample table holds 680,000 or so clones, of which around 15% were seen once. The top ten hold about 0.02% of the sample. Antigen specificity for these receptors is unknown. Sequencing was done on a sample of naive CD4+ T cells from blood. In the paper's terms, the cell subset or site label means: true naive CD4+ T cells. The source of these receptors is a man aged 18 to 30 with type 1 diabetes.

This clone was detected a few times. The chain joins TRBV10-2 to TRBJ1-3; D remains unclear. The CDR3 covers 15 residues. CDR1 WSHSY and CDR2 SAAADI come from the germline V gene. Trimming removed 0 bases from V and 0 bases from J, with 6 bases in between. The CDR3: CASSESSYSGNTIYF. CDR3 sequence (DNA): TGCGCCAGCAGTGAGTCAAGCTACTCTGGAAACACCATATATTTT.

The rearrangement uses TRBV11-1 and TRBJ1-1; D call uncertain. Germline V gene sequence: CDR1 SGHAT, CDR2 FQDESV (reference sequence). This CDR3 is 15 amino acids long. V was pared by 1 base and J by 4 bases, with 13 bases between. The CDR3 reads CASSLDPAGTTEAFF. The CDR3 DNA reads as TGTGCCAGCAGCTTAGACCCGGCGGGTACCACTGAAGCTTTCTTT.

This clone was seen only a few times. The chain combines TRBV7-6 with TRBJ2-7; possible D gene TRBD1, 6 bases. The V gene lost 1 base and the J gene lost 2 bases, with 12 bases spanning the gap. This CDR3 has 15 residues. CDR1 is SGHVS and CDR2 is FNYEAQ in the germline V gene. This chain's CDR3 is CASSLGDIPTYEQYF. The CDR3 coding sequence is TGTGCCAGCAGCTTAGGGGACATTCCTACCTACGAGCAGTACTTC.

CDR3 loop: CASSFASYEQYF. The CDR3 DNA reads TGTGCCAGCAGCTTCGCTTCGTACGAGCAGTACTTC. The chain employs TRBV7-9 and TRBJ2-7; D gene ambiguous. The length of the CDR3 is 12 residues. Germline-derived CDR1 and CDR2 are SEHNR and FQNEAQ (reference sequence). V was pared by 3 bases and J by 4 bases, with 7 bases between.

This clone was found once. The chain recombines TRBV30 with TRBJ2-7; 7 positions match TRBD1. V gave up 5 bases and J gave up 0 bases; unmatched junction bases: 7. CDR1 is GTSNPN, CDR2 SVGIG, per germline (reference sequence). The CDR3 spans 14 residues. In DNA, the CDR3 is TGTGCCTGGGCTACAGGGGCCGGCTCCTACGAGCAGTACTTC. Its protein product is CAWATGAGSYEQYF.

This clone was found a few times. The CDR3 protein is CASSHSPSTNEKLFF. The CDR3, as DNA: TGTGCCAGCAGCCATAGTCCGTCAACTAATGAAAAACTGTTTTTT. The chain recombines TRBV7-9 with TRBJ1-4; D gene uncertain. The V end was cut by 5 bases, the J end by 0 bases, with 10 bases between. Germline-derived CDR1 and CDR2 are SEHNR and FQNEAQ (reference sequence). The CDR3 is made up of 15 amino acids.

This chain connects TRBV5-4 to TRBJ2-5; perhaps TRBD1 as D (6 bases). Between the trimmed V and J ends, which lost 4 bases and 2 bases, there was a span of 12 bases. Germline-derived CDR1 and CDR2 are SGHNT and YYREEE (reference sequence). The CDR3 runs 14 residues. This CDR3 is CASSKGGEQETQYF. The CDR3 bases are TGTGCCAGCAGCAAAGGGGGAGAGCAAGAGACCCAGTACTTC.

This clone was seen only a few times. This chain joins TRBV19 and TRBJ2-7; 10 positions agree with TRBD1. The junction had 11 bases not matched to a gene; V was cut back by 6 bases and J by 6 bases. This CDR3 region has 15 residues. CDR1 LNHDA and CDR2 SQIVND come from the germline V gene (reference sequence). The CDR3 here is CASRGQGTISSEQYF. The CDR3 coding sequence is TGTGCCAGTAGGGGACAGGGGACTATCTCGAGCGAGCAGTACTTC.

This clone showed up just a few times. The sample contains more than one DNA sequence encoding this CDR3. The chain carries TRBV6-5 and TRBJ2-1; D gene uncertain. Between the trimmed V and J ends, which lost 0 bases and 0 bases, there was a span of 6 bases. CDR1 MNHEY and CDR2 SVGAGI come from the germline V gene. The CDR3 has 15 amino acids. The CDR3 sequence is CASSYSGSSYNEQFF. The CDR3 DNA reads TGTGCCAGCAGTTACTCAGGTTCCTCCTACAATGAGCAGTTCTTC.

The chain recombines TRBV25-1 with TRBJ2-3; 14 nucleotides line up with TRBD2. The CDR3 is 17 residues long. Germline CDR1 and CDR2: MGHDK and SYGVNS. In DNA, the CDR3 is TGTGCACCCGTTTGCGGGACTAGCGGGGGACACACAGATACGCAGTATTTT. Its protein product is CAPVCGTSGGHTDTQYF.

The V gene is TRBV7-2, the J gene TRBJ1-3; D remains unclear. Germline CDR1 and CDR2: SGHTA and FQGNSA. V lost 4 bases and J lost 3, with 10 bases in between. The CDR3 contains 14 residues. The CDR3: CASSSAKFGNTIYF. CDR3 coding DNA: TGTGCCAGCAGCTCGGCAAAATTTGGAAACACCATATATTTT.

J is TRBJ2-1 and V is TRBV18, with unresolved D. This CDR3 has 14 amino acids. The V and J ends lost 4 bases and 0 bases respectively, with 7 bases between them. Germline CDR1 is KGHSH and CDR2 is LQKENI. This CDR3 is CASSRQSSYNEQFF. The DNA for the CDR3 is TGTGCCAGCTCACGGCAGAGCTCCTACAATGAGCAGTTCTTC.

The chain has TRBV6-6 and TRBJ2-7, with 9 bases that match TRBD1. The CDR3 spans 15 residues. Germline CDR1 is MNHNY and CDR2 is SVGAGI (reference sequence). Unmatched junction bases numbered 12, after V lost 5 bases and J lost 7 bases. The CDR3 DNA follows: TGTGCCAGCAGTGCGGTACAGGGGGCATTCGGTGAGCAGTACTTC. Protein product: CASSAVQGAFGEQYF.

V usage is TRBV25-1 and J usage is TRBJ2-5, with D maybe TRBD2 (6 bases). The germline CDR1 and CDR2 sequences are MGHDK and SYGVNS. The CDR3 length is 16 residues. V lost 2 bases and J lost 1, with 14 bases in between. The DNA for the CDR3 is TGTGCCAGCAGTGAACGGCGGGGAGGAGGCCAAGAGACCCAGTACTTC. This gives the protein CASSERRGGGQETQYF.

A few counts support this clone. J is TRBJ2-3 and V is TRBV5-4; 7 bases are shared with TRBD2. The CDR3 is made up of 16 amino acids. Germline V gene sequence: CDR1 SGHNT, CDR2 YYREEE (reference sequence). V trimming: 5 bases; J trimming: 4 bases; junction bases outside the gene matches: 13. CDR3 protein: CASSGFSGGPPDTQYF. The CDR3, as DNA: TGTGCCAGCAGTGGATTTTCGGGAGGTCCCCCAGATACGCAGTATTTT.

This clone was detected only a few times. The CDR3 bases are TGTGCCAGCTCACCACAGGGGCTGGGGGACAATGAGCAGTTCTTC. It encodes CASSPQGLGDNEQFF. The V and J genes are TRBV18 and TRBJ2-1; D may be TRBD1 or TRBD2 (5 bases each). Germline lookup yields CDR1 KGHSH and CDR2 LQKENI. The V end was cut by 1 base, the J end by 5 bases, with 12 bases between. There are 15 residues in the CDR3. The variable domain in full, completed from reference TRBV18 and TRBJ2-1, reads NAGVMQNPRHLVRRRGQEARLRCSPMKGHSHVYWYRQLPEEGLKFMVYLQKENIIDESGMPKERFSAEFPKEGPSILRIQQVVRGDSAAYFCASSPQGLGDNEQFFGPGTRLTVL.

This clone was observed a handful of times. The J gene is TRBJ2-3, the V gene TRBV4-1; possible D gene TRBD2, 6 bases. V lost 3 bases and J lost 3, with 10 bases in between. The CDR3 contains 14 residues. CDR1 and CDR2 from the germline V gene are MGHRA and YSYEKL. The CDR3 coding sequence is TGCGCCAGCAGCCAGGGCGGGGCGACAGATACGCAGTATTTT. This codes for CASSQGGATDTQYF.

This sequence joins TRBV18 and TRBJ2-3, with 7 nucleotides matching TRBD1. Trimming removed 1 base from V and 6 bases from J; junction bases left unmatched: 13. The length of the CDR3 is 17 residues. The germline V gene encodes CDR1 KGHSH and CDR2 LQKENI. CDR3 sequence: CASSPRGETGFDDTQYF. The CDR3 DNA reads TGTGCCAGCTCACCACGAGGTGAGACAGGGTTCGACGATACGCAGTATTTT.

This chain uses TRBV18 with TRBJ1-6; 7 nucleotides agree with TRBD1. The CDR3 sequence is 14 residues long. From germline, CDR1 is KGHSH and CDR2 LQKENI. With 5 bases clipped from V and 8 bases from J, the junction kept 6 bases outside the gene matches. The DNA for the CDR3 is TGTGCCAGCTCAGCCGGGACAGCATATTCACCCCTCCACTTT. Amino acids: CASSAGTAYSPLHF.

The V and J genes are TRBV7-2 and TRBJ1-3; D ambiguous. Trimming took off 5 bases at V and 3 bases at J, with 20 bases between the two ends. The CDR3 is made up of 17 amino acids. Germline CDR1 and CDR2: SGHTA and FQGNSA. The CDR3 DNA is TGTGCCAGCAGCACGGCAGTCGGGCAGATCCTTGGAAACACCATATATTTT. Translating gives CASSTAVGQILGNTIYF.

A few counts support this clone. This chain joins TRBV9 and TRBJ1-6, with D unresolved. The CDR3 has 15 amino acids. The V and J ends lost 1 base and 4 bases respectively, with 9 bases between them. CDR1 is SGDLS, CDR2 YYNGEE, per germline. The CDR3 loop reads CASSVSEGYNSPLHF. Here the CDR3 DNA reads TGTGCCAGCAGCGTATCGGAAGGGTATAATTCACCCCTCCACTTT.